This TCR beta chain is drawn from a study of blood T cells in healthy people across ages. Study results and limitations: While age rose, TCR beta diversity per million T cells dropped in a roughly linear way.

Germline CDR1 is ENHRY and CDR2 is SYGVKD. This CDR3 comprises 13 residues. Trimming left V 7 bases short and J 4 bases short, with 11 bases between. Using a J-beta primer mix together with a sample-barcoded 5' primer, a second PCR was run for roughly 6 to 11 cycles. With 12 random nucleotides, a template-switch adaptor tagged each individual cDNA molecule. One entry per CDR3 protein, called by TCRdb with MiXCR from the 5' RACE reads. This sample has about a million distinct CDR3 sequences, with about two fifths found just once. This clonotype has only a few counts. The antigen remains unidentified. The V and J genes are TRBV10-3 and TRBJ2-1; a possible D gene is TRBD1 (6 bases). This sequence was found in a man younger than 35 in good health. Input material: blood. CDR3 loop: CAITRDTYNEQFF. Written as DNA, the CDR3 is TGTGCCATCACCCGGGACACTTACAATGAGCAGTTCTTC.